Presented here are 32 T cell receptor beta chains from one specimen sequenced in a study of shared clonotypes between healthy human individuals. Data came from immunoSEQ multiplex PCR; TCRdb stores just in-frame clones and leaves some out. The sample has more than 2,000,000 clones, more than 90% seen once. The sequenced material came from naive CD4+ T cells sorted from blood. Subset denoted: CD45RA+ positively selected. The receptors originated from a man younger than 30 in good health.

The rearrangement joins TRBV5-1 to TRBJ1-3; TRBD1 aligns across 8 bases. CDR1 is SGHRS and CDR2 is YFSETQ in the germline V gene. Trimming took 0 bases from V and 0 from J; bases not matched to a gene: 5. The CDR3 extends over 17 amino acids. CDR3 sequence: CASSLAGQGVSGNTIYF. The CDR3 coding sequence is TGCGCCAGCAGCTTGGCAGGACAGGGAGTCTCTGGAAACACCATATATTTT.

The chain has TRBV7-2 and TRBJ2-7; the match to TRBD2 covers 7 bases. V dropped 5 bases and J dropped 2; count of bases not matched to a gene: 9. Germline CDR1 reads SGHTA; CDR2 reads FQGNSA. The CDR3 has 15 amino acids. CDR3 protein: CASSPISSGTYEQYF. The CDR3 DNA reads as TGTGCCAGCAGCCCCATTTCTAGCGGAACCTACGAGCAGTACTTC.

V gene TRBV19 combines with J gene TRBJ2-3, with a possible D match to TRBD1 (5 bases). CDR1 is LNHDA and CDR2 is SQIVND in the germline V gene (reference sequence). V lost 7 bases to trimming and J lost 5 bases, with 10 bases between them. The CDR3 is 12 residues long. CDR3 nucleotides: TGTGCCAGTACCGGCAGGGAAGATACGCAGTATTTT. Amino acid sequence: CASTGREDTQYF.

Comments on this clone: Other DNA sequences in the same sample also yield this CDR3. The rearrangement uses TRBV5-4 and TRBJ1-2; D may be TRBD1 (5 bases). Germline values: CDR1 SGHNT, CDR2 YYREEE (reference sequence). Trimming removed 0 bases at V and 11 bases at J, with 14 bases between. This CDR3 spans 13 amino acids. The CDR3 DNA reads TGTGCCAGCAGCTTGGATCAGGGTCGGGGTTACACCTTC. It encodes CASSLDQGRGYTF.

The chain carries TRBV6-1 and TRBJ2-3; no clear D gene. The CDR3 has 14 amino acids. V was shortened by 4 bases and J by 4 bases, with 12 bases between the two germline ends. Germline-derived CDR1 and CDR2 are MNHNS and SASEGT. In DNA, the CDR3 is TGTGCCAGCAGTGTGACGGTGCCCTCAGATACGCAGTATTTT. It is translated as CASSVTVPSDTQYF.

The gene calls are TRBV5-1 and TRBJ2-3; TRBD2 matches 12 bases. Germline V lookup: CDR1 SGHRS, CDR2 YFSETQ. The V gene end was trimmed by 5 bases and the J gene end by 6 bases; junction bases not matched to a gene: 7. This CDR3 comprises 15 residues. CDR3 bases: TGCGCCAGCAGTCCTAGCGGGGGGGCATACGATACGCAGTATTTT. This gives the protein CASSPSGGAYDTQYF.

The rearrangement links TRBV13 to TRBJ1-1; TRBD1 might be the D (6 bases). V was cut by 5 bases and J by 4 bases, with 14 bases left in between. Germline V CDR1 and CDR2: PRHDT, FYEKMQ (reference sequence). The CDR3 extends over 14 amino acids. CDR3 coding DNA: TGTGCCAGCAGCATGGGGGGGCGCGGCACTGAAGCTTTCTTT. Residues: CASSMGGRGTEAFF.

This CDR3 reads CASSAIRSYNSPLHF. As DNA, the CDR3 is TGTGCCAGCAGTGCAATACGGTCCTATAATTCACCCCTCCACTTT. The chain couples TRBV28 to TRBJ1-6; D is unclear. Germline V lookup: CDR1 MDHEN, CDR2 SYDVKM. The CDR3 sequence is 15 residues long. V lost 5 bases and J 1 base, leaving 9 bases between the germline ends.

V is TRBV2 and J is TRBJ1-2, with TRBD1 identical over 12 bases. This CDR3 spans 16 amino acids. In germline, CDR1 is SNHLY, CDR2 FYNNEI. V lost 1 base and J lost 8; bases outside the gene matches: 8. The CDR3 sequence: CASSEGSGQGARGYTF. CDR3 DNA: TGTGCCAGCAGTGAAGGTTCGGGACAGGGGGCAAGAGGCTACACCTTC.

Only one count was recorded for this clone. CDR3 sequence reads: CASSQQGSTDTQYF. CDR3 DNA: TGTGCCAGCAGTCAACAGGGCTCCACAGATACGCAGTATTTT. The chain links TRBV6-1 to TRBJ2-3, with a weak D call TRBD1 (6 bases). The CDR3 has 14 residues. V lost 5 bases and J lost 2, with 11 bases in between. Germline loops: CDR1 MNHNS, CDR2 SASEGT.

The CDR3 DNA sequence: TGTGCCAGCAGTGAAGTCCGGGGCCACGAGCAGTACTTC. The encoded protein is CASSEVRGHEQYF. This rearrangement joins TRBV6-1 to TRBJ2-7; D may correspond to TRBD1 or TRBD2 (5 bases each). Per germline, CDR1 MNHNS and CDR2 SASEGT. The V end lost 1 base, the J end lost 5 bases, and 9 bases lay between the germline ends. The CDR3 has 13 amino acids.

The chain combines TRBV4-1 with TRBJ1-5, with 9 positions matching TRBD1. V lost 0 bases to trimming and J lost 6 bases; unmatched junction nucleotides: 3. The CDR3 has 15 residues. Per germline, CDR1 MGHRA and CDR2 YSYEKL. DNA for the CDR3: TGCGCCAGCAGCCAAGAGGACAGGGGAGGTCAGCCCCAGCATTTT. As protein: CASSQEDRGGQPQHF.

Only one count was recorded for this clone. The gene calls are TRBV11-2 and TRBJ2-2, with TRBD1 as a possible D gene (6 bases). The germline V gene has CDR1 SGHAT and CDR2 FQNNGV. The CDR3 covers 14 residues. V was pared by 2 bases and J by 4 bases, with 8 bases between. For the CDR3, the DNA is TGTGCCAGCAGCTTATCAGGGGCCACCGGGGAGCTGTTTTTT. Residues: CASSLSGATGELFF.

V usage is TRBV5-1 and J usage is TRBJ2-2; the D gene is possibly TRBD2 (5 bases). The CDR3 totals 16 residues. Trimming stripped 4 bases from V and 0 bases from J, with 13 bases between. Germline V gene data show CDR1 as SGHRS and CDR2 as YFSETQ. CDR3: CASSPAGTSNTGELFF. CDR3 sequence (DNA): TGCGCCAGCAGCCCTGCGGGCACGTCGAACACCGGGGAGCTGTTTTTT.

This chain uses TRBV28 with TRBJ2-5; TRBD1 is a possible D gene (6 bases). V shed 8 bases and J shed 2 bases, with 12 bases lying between them. This CDR3 has 13 amino acids. From germline, CDR1 is MDHEN and CDR2 SYDVKM. CDR3 sequence: CASRGQLQETQYF. The CDR3 DNA follows: TGTGCCAGCCGAGGACAGCTGCAAGAGACCCAGTACTTC.

V and J are TRBV30 and TRBJ2-5; D is ambiguous. Germline values: CDR1 GTSNPN, CDR2 SVGIG (reference sequence). CDR3 length equals 13 residues. V dropped 2 bases and J dropped 5 bases, with 12 bases sitting between them. CDR3 in DNA: TGTGCCTGGAGTATTGGGGTGGGGGAGACCCAGTACTTC. Translating gives CAWSIGVGETQYF.

The table lists this clone with a count of one. The chain joins TRBV18 to TRBJ2-2, with 7 bases lining up with TRBD1. V gave up 3 bases and J gave up 2 bases; unmatched junction bases: 3. This CDR3 is 15 amino acids long. Germline CDR1 KGHSH, CDR2 LQKENI. CDR3 nucleotide sequence: TGTGCCAGCTCACCTAGGGACAGTAACACCGGGGAGCTGTTTTTT. Protein: CASSPRDSNTGELFF.

V and J are TRBV28 and TRBJ2-3, with 9 bases identical to TRBD1. The germline V gene encodes CDR1 MDHEN and CDR2 SYDVKM. V lost 3 bases, J lost 2 bases, and 21 bases stayed unmatched. The CDR3 consists of 21 residues. Written as DNA, the CDR3 is TGTGCCAGCAGTTTGGGCCCTCTTGGACAGGGGACAACAATCCTCACAGATACGCAGTATTTT. It yields the protein CASSLGPLGQGTTILTDTQYF. Looking up the rest from reference TRBV28 and TRBJ2-3 gives the full variable domain: DVKVTQSSRYLVKRTGEKVFLECVQDMDHENMFWYRQDPGLGLRLIYFSYDVKMKEKGDIPEGYSVSREKKERFSLILESASTNQTSMYLCASSLGPLGQGTTILTDTQYFGPGTRLTVL.

This clone was counted between two and nine times. V usage is TRBV5-1 and J usage is TRBJ1-1, with 7 positions matching TRBD1. The germline CDR1 and CDR2 sequences are SGHRS and YFSETQ. Trimming removed 6 bases from V and 1 base from J; junction bases left unmatched: 6. There are 14 residues in the CDR3. The CDR3 reads CASKGGGPNTEAFF. The CDR3 DNA is TGCGCCAGCAAAGGGGGCGGTCCGAACACTGAAGCTTTCTTT.

The CDR3, as DNA: TGTGCCAGCAGACCTCGGGGGGAGGAAAACACCATATATTTT. It is translated as CASRPRGEENTIYF. This rearrangement joins TRBV5-6 to TRBJ1-3, with D perhaps matching TRBD1 (5 bases). Germline assignment: CDR1 SGHDT and CDR2 YYEEEE. Trimming pared 5 bases from V and 6 bases from J, leaving 15 bases between. This CDR3 comprises 14 residues.

The chain links TRBV5-1 to TRBJ2-7, with D unclear. Germline CDR1 SGHRS, CDR2 YFSETQ. This CDR3 comprises 12 residues. Trimming shortened V by 0 bases and J by 6 bases, and 7 bases separated the two germline ends. The CDR3 reads CASSLASSEQYF. DNA of the CDR3: TGCGCCAGCAGCTTGGCTAGTTCCGAGCAGTACTTC.

The chain joins TRBV6-4 to TRBJ2-2, with D tentatively TRBD1 (5 bases). The CDR3 spans 14 residues. In germline, CDR1 is MRHNA, CDR2 SNTAGT. The V end lost 4 bases, the J end lost 4 bases, and 10 bases lay between the germline ends. The CDR3 spells CASSATGSTGELFF. CDR3 DNA sequence: TGTGCCAGCAGTGCTACAGGATCCACCGGGGAGCTGTTTTTT.

In the case of this clone: The same CDR3 is also encoded by other DNA sequences in this sample. V and J are TRBV5-1 and TRBJ2-1, with D unclear. Germline V CDR1 and CDR2: SGHRS, YFSETQ. The CDR3 runs to 12 residues. V lost 4 bases and J lost 0, with 2 bases in between. The CDR3 loop is CASSASYNEQFF. CDR3 in DNA: TGCGCCAGCAGCGCCTCCTACAATGAGCAGTTCTTC.

V and J are TRBV5-1 and TRBJ2-6, with a tentative D call TRBD2 (5 bases). V was cut by 0 bases and J by 0 bases, with 16 bases left in between. The CDR3 runs to 19 residues. The germline gives CDR1 SGHRS, CDR2 YFSETQ. CDR3 nucleotides: TGCGCCAGCAGCTTGGGGCGGGTTTATTTGGCCTCTGGGGCCAACGTCCTGACTTTC. Translating it yields CASSLGRVYLASGANVLTF.

Here the CDR3 DNA reads TGTGCCAGTACTTACCCCCAGGATGAGGGGAACGTTAACTATGGCTACACCTTC. It yields the protein CASTYPQDEGNVNYGYTF. The V and J genes are TRBV19 and TRBJ1-2; TRBD1 might be the D (5 bases). V lost 7 bases to trimming and J lost 1 base, with 25 bases between them. There are 18 residues in the CDR3. Germline assignment: CDR1 LNHDA and CDR2 SQIVND (reference sequence).

J is TRBJ2-1 and V is TRBV28, with 7 bases lining up with TRBD1. This CDR3 is 16 amino acids long. The trim removed 5 bases at V and 0 bases at J, leaving 7 bases unmatched. Germline V CDR1 and CDR2: MDHEN, SYDVKM. The CDR3 DNA sequence: TGTGCCAGCAGTCAATCGGGACAGAGCTCCTACAATGAGCAGTTCTTC. Translated, it gives CASSQSGQSSYNEQFF.

DNA of the CDR3: TGTGCTAGTGGTGTCTCGGGACTTACGAACACCGGGGAGCTGTTTTTT. It yields the protein CASGVSGLTNTGELFF. This chain uses TRBV12-5 with TRBJ2-2; maybe TRBD2 (6 bases). The CDR3 loop spans 16 amino acids. The V gene's germline CDR1 is LGHNT and CDR2 FRNRAP. Trimming pared 5 bases from V and 0 bases from J, leaving 13 bases between.

The chain employs TRBV19 and TRBJ2-1; 13 nucleotides line up with TRBD2. The V gene's germline CDR1 is LNHDA and CDR2 SQIVND (reference sequence). The CDR3 consists of 14 residues. V shed 9 bases and J 9 bases; nucleotides not matched to a gene: 8. Here the CDR3 reads CASGLAGEGGEQFF. CDR3 DNA: TGTGCCAGCGGACTAGCGGGAGAGGGGGGTGAGCAGTTCTTC.

The chain uses TRBV5-1 and TRBJ1-1; TRBD1 aligns across 10 bases. Germline CDR1 SGHRS, CDR2 YFSETQ. V was clipped by 1 base and J by 3 bases; unmatched bases: 3. There are 15 residues in the CDR3. CDR3 coding DNA: TGCGCCAGCAGCTTGTCCGGACAGGGGGACACTGAAGCTTTCTTT. Encoded protein: CASSLSGQGDTEAFF.

V is TRBV7-2 and J is TRBJ2-7; D is undetermined. Trimming removed 3 bases from V and 6 bases from J, with 12 bases in between. This CDR3 is 13 amino acids long. Germline V gene sequence: CDR1 SGHTA, CDR2 FQGNSA. This CDR3 reads CASSFFLAAEQYF. Written as DNA, the CDR3 is TGTGCCAGCAGCTTTTTTCTTGCAGCCGAGCAGTACTTC.

The chain uses TRBV5-1 and TRBJ1-6; unclear D gene. V was pared by 3 bases and J by 5 bases, with 12 bases between. The CDR3 runs 15 residues. From germline, CDR1 is SGHRS and CDR2 YFSETQ. The CDR3 sequence is CASSSRAGDNSPLHF. DNA of the CDR3: TGCGCCAGCAGCTCCCGGGCAGGTGATAATTCACCCCTCCACTTT.

This clone was seen a single time. The chain has TRBV6-5 and TRBJ2-3; 7 nucleotides agree with TRBD2. Germline CDR1 is MNHEY and CDR2 is SVGAGI. J lost 2 bases, V lost 2 bases, and 7 bases had no gene match. The CDR3 covers 16 residues. The CDR3 DNA sequence: TGTGCCAGCAGTTACGTGGGTAGCGGGTCCACAGATACGCAGTATTTT. It encodes CASSYVGSGSTDTQYF.